This T cell receptor beta chain was sequenced in a study of beta chain features in type 1 diabetes. Points from the study as a whole: The VDJ junctions of type 1 diabetes patients carried fewer insertions and more deletions. Among all four CD4+ subsets, Type 1 diabetes patients had TCRB CDR3s that were moderately but significantly shorter.

Germline V gene data show CDR1 as ENHRY and CDR2 as SYGVKD. V was pared by 4 bases and J by 4 bases, with 18 bases between. This CDR3 is built from 16 residues. Heparinised blood was drawn once per donor, averaging approximately 100 mL. This clone was seen only a few times. Its specificity is unknown. TCRB transcripts that were expressed got sequenced, as all of the isolated RNA had been reverse transcribed. Profiled with immunoSEQ multiplex PCR; TCRdb holds only in-frame clones, not every one. The table has hundreds of thousands of clones, about 13% seen once. This sequence was found in a man between 25 and 39 years old with type 1 diabetes. The sequenced material came from naive CD4+ T cells from blood. The chain has TRBV10-3 and TRBJ2-3, with D perhaps TRBD2 (5 bases). In nucleotides, the CDR3 is TGTGCCATCAGTGGAGGAATTCGAGAGGGCGCAGATACGCAGTATTTT. This translates into CAISGGIREGADTQYF.